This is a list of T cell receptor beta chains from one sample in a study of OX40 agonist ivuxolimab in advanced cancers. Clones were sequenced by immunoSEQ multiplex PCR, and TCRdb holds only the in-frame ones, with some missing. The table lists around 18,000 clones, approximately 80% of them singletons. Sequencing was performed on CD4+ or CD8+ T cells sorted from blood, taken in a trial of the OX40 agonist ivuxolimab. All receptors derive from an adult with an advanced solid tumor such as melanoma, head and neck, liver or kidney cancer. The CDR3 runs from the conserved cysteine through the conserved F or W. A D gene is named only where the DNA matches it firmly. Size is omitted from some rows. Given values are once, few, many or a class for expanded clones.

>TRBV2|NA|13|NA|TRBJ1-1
CASSLDIRTEAFF
TGTGCCAGCAGCCTTGACATCCGTACTGAAGCTTTCTTT
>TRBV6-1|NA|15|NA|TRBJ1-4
CASSAGGATNEKLFF
TGTGCCAGCAGTGCTGGGGGTGCAACTAATGAAAAACTGTTTTTT
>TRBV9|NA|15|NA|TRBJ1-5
CASTTVSGPLQPQHF
TGTGCCAGCACTACCGTCTCAGGACCCTTGCAGCCCCAGCATTTT
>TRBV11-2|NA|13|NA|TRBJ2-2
CASSLINTGELFF
TGTGCCAGCAGCTTAATTAACACCGGGGAGCTGTTTTTT
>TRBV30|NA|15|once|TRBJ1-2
CAWSVRPQGGYGYTF
TGTGCCTGGAGTGTACGGCCCCAAGGGGGCTATGGCTACACCTTC
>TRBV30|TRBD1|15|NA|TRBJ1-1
CACITGQYMNTEAFF
TGTGCCTGTATTACGGGACAGTACATGAACACTGAAGCTTTCTTT
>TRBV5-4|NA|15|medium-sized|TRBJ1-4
CASSPNRALNEKLFF
TGTGCCAGCAGCCCCAACAGGGCCCTTAATGAAAAACTGTTTTTT
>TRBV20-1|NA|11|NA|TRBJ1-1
CRARRGTEAFF
TGCAGGGCCCGGAGGGGGACTGAAGCTTTCTTT
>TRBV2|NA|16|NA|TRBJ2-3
CASSSQAGLSTDTQYF
TGTGCCAGCAGTTCACAGGCGGGACTTAGCACAGATACGCAGTATTTT
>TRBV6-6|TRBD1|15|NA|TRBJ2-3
CASRLDRGSPDTQYF
TGTGCCAGCAGACTGGACAGGGGGAGCCCAGATACGCAGTATTTT
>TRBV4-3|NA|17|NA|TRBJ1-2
CASSQEASTGYPYGYTF
TGCGCCAGCAGCCAAGAAGCATCTACTGGCTACCCCTATGGCTACACCTTC
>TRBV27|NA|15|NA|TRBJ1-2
CASSLSGRANYGYTF
TGTGCCAGCAGTTTATCGGGCAGGGCTAACTATGGCTACACCTTC
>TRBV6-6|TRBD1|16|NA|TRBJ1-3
CASSLDRGGAGNTIYF
TGTGCCAGCAGTCTCGACAGGGGAGGTGCTGGAAACACCATATATTTT
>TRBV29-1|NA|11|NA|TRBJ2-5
CSVEGGKTQYF
TGCAGCGTTGAGGGGGGCAAGACCCAGTACTTC
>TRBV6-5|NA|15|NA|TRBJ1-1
CASSPPGGVGTEAFF
TGTGCCAGCAGTCCCCCGGGGGGGGTGGGCACTGAAGCTTTCTTT
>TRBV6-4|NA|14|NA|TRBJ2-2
CASSQGSGTGELFF
TGTGCCAGCAGCCAGGGGAGCGGGACCGGGGAGCTGTTTTTT